This T cell receptor (beta chain) stems from a study of blood T cell repertoires in COVID-19. Study background: Samples taken during acute and convalescent COVID-19 were collected in the United States, Italy and Spain. PBMCs, B-cell-depleted T cells, or T cells provided the cDNA or gDNA that made up the material.

Germline assignment: CDR1 MNHEY and CDR2 SVGEGT. The length of the CDR3 is 14 residues. Unmatched junction bases numbered 5, after V lost 0 bases and J lost 6 bases. In the authors' methods: How many nucleated cells were present was estimated from reference gene primer amplification. Clones were read by immunoSEQ multiplex PCR, and TCRdb kept only the in-frame ones, dropping some. V and J calls and clone size come straight from that table; D and trimming were deduced from the DNA. This table holds 150,000 to 200,000 clones, 80% to 90% found once. This sequence was found in a man between 60 and 75 years old with acute or convalescent COVID-19. This chain links TRBV6-2 or TRBV6-3 with TRBJ2-7, with 7 bases lining up with TRBD2. Sequenced: peripheral blood. DNA for the CDR3: TGTGCCAGCAGTTACTCCGAGCGGGACGGCGAGCAGTACTTC. This sequence encodes CASSYSERDGEQYF.